This is a list of T cell receptor beta chains from one sample in a study of patients and donors after allogeneic stem cell transplantation. MiXCR, applied by TCRdb to the RT-PCR reads, yields one record per CDR3 protein. The repertoire holds about 150,000 distinct CDR3 sequences, with approximately 22% as singletons. The specimen was blood, either unsorted or a sorted T cell fraction (not recorded which). Receptor source: a human donor who was either an allogeneic HSCT recipient or a stem cell or donor lymphocyte infusion donor (not recorded which). It is not recorded whose cells these are; they may come from a transplant donor. CDR3s include the opening cysteine and the closing phenylalanine or tryptophan. Each record gives: CDR3 protein, CDR3 DNA, clone size, D gene, J gene, V gene. D genes are given only for firm matches. Part of the rows lack a size; the others show once, few, many or a class for expanded clones.

CDR3 protein: CASSQHRGGSEKLFF
CDR3 DNA: TGCGCCAGCAGCCAGCACAGGGGAGGATCCGAAAAACTGTTTTTT
clone size: few
D gene: TRBD1
J gene: TRBJ1-4
V gene: TRBV4-1

CDR3 protein: CATSRELIWNWVELAKNIQYF
CDR3 DNA: TGTGCCACCAGCAGAGAGCTAATTTGGAATTGGGTAGAACTAGCCAAAAACATTCAGTACTTC
clone size: NA
D gene: NA
J gene: TRBJ2-4
V gene: TRBV15

CDR3 protein: CASSVGNNEQFF
CDR3 DNA: TGTGCCAGCAGCGTAGGGAACAATGAGCAGTTCTTC
clone size: few
D gene: NA
J gene: TRBJ2-1
V gene: TRBV9

CDR3 protein: CATRTRIRQSTDTQYF
CDR3 DNA: TGTGCCACCCGTACTCGCATACGGCAGAGCACAGATACGCAGTATTTT
clone size: NA
D gene: NA
J gene: TRBJ2-3
V gene: TRBV6-5

CDR3 protein: CSARHGGPNTGELFF
CDR3 DNA: TGCAGTGCTAGACACGGGGGGCCTAACACCGGGGAGCTGTTTTTT
clone size: NA
D gene: NA
J gene: TRBJ2-2
V gene: TRBV20-1

CDR3 protein: CATSGITGTNEQFF
CDR3 DNA: TGTGCCACCAGTGGTATAACAGGGACCAATGAGCAGTTCTTC
clone size: NA
D gene: NA
J gene: TRBJ2-1
V gene: TRBV24-1

CDR3 protein: CASSGRDRAALHF
CDR3 DNA: TGTGCCAGCAGCGGGCGGGACCGGGCAGCCCTCCACTTT
clone size: NA
D gene: NA
J gene: TRBJ1-6
V gene: TRBV7-9

CDR3 protein: CASSLGGAKNIQYF
CDR3 DNA: TGTGCCAGCAGCTTAGGAGGAGCCAAAAACATTCAGTACTTC
clone size: NA
D gene: NA
J gene: TRBJ2-4
V gene: TRBV7-2

CDR3 protein: CASNGRDDREETQYF
CDR3 DNA: TGTGCCAGCAACGGACGTGATGACAGGGAAGAGACCCAGTACTTC
clone size: NA
D gene: TRBD1
J gene: TRBJ2-5
V gene: TRBV6-1

CDR3 protein: CASSLRAENYGYTF
CDR3 DNA: TGCGCCAGCAGCCTAAGGGCTGAGAACTATGGCTACACCTTC
clone size: NA
D gene: NA
J gene: TRBJ1-2
V gene: TRBV5-1

CDR3 protein: CASSYVGGSYEQYF
CDR3 DNA: TGTGCCAGCAGCTATGTAGGGGGTTCCTACGAGCAGTACTTC
clone size: few
D gene: NA
J gene: TRBJ2-7
V gene: TRBV7-9

CDR3 protein: CASSWGQGGNSPLHF
CDR3 DNA: TGTGCCAGCAGTTGGGGACAGGGAGGGAATTCACCCCTCCACTTT
clone size: few
D gene: TRBD1
J gene: TRBJ1-6
V gene: TRBV12-3/TRBV12-4

CDR3 protein: CASSLFRLNQPQHF
CDR3 DNA: TGTGCCAGCAGCTTGTTTCGTCTGAATCAGCCCCAGCATTTT
clone size: few
D gene: NA
J gene: TRBJ1-5
V gene: TRBV5-6

CDR3 protein: CSARDPYFF
CDR3 DNA: TGCAGTGCTAGAGACCCCTATTTCTTC
clone size: NA
D gene: NA
J gene: TRBJ2-1
V gene: TRBV20-1

CDR3 protein: CASSLVLAGSDTQYF
CDR3 DNA: TGCGCCAGCAGCTTGGTTCTAGCGGGGTCAGATACGCAGTATTTT
clone size: NA
D gene: TRBD2
J gene: TRBJ2-3
V gene: TRBV5-1

CDR3 protein: CASSFRNQPQHF
CDR3 DNA: TGTGCCAGCAGTTTCCGTAATCAGCCCCAGCATTTT
clone size: few
D gene: NA
J gene: TRBJ1-5
V gene: TRBV27

CDR3 protein: CASSLAFGQGGGYTF
CDR3 DNA: TGTGCCAGCAGCTTAGCTTTTGGACAGGGAGGTGGCTACACCTTC
clone size: NA
D gene: TRBD1
J gene: TRBJ1-2
V gene: TRBV7-9

CDR3 protein: CASSLARVFQETQYF
CDR3 DNA: TGTGCCAGCAGCTTAGCGCGAGTCTTCCAAGAGACCCAGTACTTC
clone size: few
D gene: NA
J gene: TRBJ2-5
V gene: TRBV7-8

CDR3 protein: CATSRVVVGTEAFF
CDR3 DNA: TGTGCCACCAGCAGAGTTGTGGTGGGCACTGAAGCTTTCTTT
clone size: NA
D gene: NA
J gene: TRBJ1-1
V gene: TRBV15

CDR3 protein: CSVAGTLISGNTIYF
CDR3 DNA: TGCAGCGTCGCCGGGACGTTGATCTCTGGAAACACCATATATTTT
clone size: few
D gene: NA
J gene: TRBJ1-3
V gene: TRBV29-1

CDR3 protein: CASSIQGWDGYTF
CDR3 DNA: TGTGCCAGCAGCATACAGGGATGGGATGGCTACACCTTC
clone size: few
D gene: NA
J gene: TRBJ1-2
V gene: TRBV7-8

CDR3 protein: CSARDEGRHTEAFF
CDR3 DNA: TGCAGTGCTAGAGACGAGGGGAGGCACACTGAAGCTTTCTTT
clone size: many
D gene: NA
J gene: TRBJ1-1
V gene: TRBV20-1

CDR3 protein: CASSSETGSDQPQHF
CDR3 DNA: TGTGCCAGCAGTTCAGAGACAGGGTCGGATCAGCCCCAGCATTTT
clone size: few
D gene: TRBD1
J gene: TRBJ1-5
V gene: TRBV12-3/TRBV12-4

CDR3 protein: CASSLAKGLAGGRYEQYF
CDR3 DNA: TGTGCCAGCAGTTTAGCGAAGGGACTAGCGGGAGGGCGCTACGAGCAGTACTTC
clone size: few
D gene: TRBD2
J gene: TRBJ2-7
V gene: TRBV12-3/TRBV12-4

CDR3 protein: CAATSGGYGEQFF
CDR3 DNA: TGTGCCGCAACTAGCGGGGGGTATGGTGAGCAGTTCTTC
clone size: few
D gene: TRBD2
J gene: TRBJ2-1
V gene: TRBV10-3

CDR3 protein: CASSYSAGGSGNTIYF
CDR3 DNA: TGTGCCAGCAGTTACTCTGCAGGGGGCAGTGGAAACACCATATATTTT
clone size: NA
D gene: TRBD1
J gene: TRBJ1-3
V gene: TRBV6-5

CDR3 protein: CASSVEGGQIGGYTF
CDR3 DNA: TGTGCCAGCAGCGTAGAGGGGGGACAGATCGGAGGCTACACCTTC
clone size: NA
D gene: TRBD1
J gene: TRBJ1-2
V gene: TRBV9

CDR3 protein: CASSLAFGVSSYNEQFF
CDR3 DNA: TGTGCCAGCAGCCTAGCTTTCGGAGTTAGCTCCTACAATGAGCAGTTCTTC
clone size: few
D gene: NA
J gene: TRBJ2-1
V gene: TRBV3-1

CDR3 protein: CATSDPNNEQFF
CDR3 DNA: TGTGCCACCAGTGATCCGAACAATGAGCAGTTCTTC
clone size: NA
D gene: NA
J gene: TRBJ2-1
V gene: TRBV24-1

CDR3 protein: CASSLLKNNEQFF
CDR3 DNA: TGTGCCAGCAGCCTCCTTAAGAACAATGAGCAGTTCTTC
clone size: few
D gene: NA
J gene: TRBJ2-1
V gene: TRBV11-3

CDR3 protein: CSAKTGANEKLFF
CDR3 DNA: TGCAGTGCAAAGACTGGAGCTAATGAAAAACTGTTTTTT
clone size: NA
D gene: NA
J gene: TRBJ1-4
V gene: TRBV20-1

CDR3 protein: CASSSGLADTYEQYF
CDR3 DNA: TGTGCCAGCAGCTCCGGACTAGCGGACACCTACGAGCAGTACTTC
clone size: NA
D gene: TRBD2
J gene: TRBJ2-7
V gene: TRBV5-8

CDR3 protein: CASSQFTTEQYF
CDR3 DNA: TGTGCCAGCAGCCAATTCACCACCGAGCAGTACTTC
clone size: NA
D gene: NA
J gene: TRBJ2-7
V gene: TRBV14

CDR3 protein: CASSPGRGNTGELFF
CDR3 DNA: TGTGCCAGCAGTCCAGGACGGGGTAACACCGGGGAGCTGTTTTTT
clone size: once
D gene: NA
J gene: TRBJ2-2
V gene: TRBV12-3/TRBV12-4

CDR3 protein: CSARDLQGAYEQYF
CDR3 DNA: TGCAGTGCTAGAGATCTCCAGGGGGCCTACGAGCAGTACTTC
clone size: NA
D gene: TRBD1
J gene: TRBJ2-7
V gene: TRBV20-1

CDR3 protein: CSVGDIISTDTQYF
CDR3 DNA: TGCAGCGTTGGGGACATTATTAGCACAGATACGCAGTATTTT
clone size: NA
D gene: NA
J gene: TRBJ2-3
V gene: TRBV29-1

CDR3 protein: CASSPLEQGSEAFF
CDR3 DNA: TGTGCCAGCTCACCACTGGAACAGGGGAGTGAAGCTTTCTTT
clone size: NA
D gene: TRBD1
J gene: TRBJ1-1
V gene: TRBV18

CDR3 protein: CASSLRLGPTNEKLFF
CDR3 DNA: TGTGCCAGCAGCTTAAGGTTGGGTCCAACTAATGAAAAACTGTTTTTT
clone size: NA
D gene: NA
J gene: TRBJ1-4
V gene: TRBV5-6

CDR3 protein: CASSLGTGGPISYEQYF
CDR3 DNA: TGTGCCAGCAGTTTGGGGACAGGGGGTCCTATCTCCTACGAGCAGTACTTC
clone size: NA
D gene: TRBD1
J gene: TRBJ2-7
V gene: TRBV27

CDR3 protein: CASSFELNTEAFF
CDR3 DNA: TGTGCCAGCAGTTTTGAGCTGAACACTGAAGCTTTCTTT
clone size: few
D gene: NA
J gene: TRBJ1-1
V gene: TRBV12-3/TRBV12-4